This T cell receptor (beta chain) was identified during a study of cytomegalovirus exposure and HLA in healthy donors. Broader study findings: As confirmed in vitro, three CMV-associated chains were specific for CMV antigens. The study had only CMV serostatus as immune exposure information. Indistinguishable V segments such as TRBV6-2 and TRBV6-3 were excluded.

Use of 60 Vbeta and 13 Jbeta primers characterized the PCR. Generated by immunoSEQ multiplex PCR, the TCRdb table keeps only in-frame clones and is missing some. The profile shows roughly 98,000 clones, around 73% of them singletons. Germline CDR1 and CDR2: MNHNY and SVGAGI (reference sequence). The CDR3 extends over 14 amino acids. The V gene lost 6 bases and the J gene lost 7 bases, with 18 bases spanning the gap. Of note for this clone: The antigen is not known.

Material: PBMCs. This chain uses TRBV6-6 with TRBJ1-2, with a weak D call TRBD1 (6 bases). The TCR was taken from a man aged 35 to 55 in good health and CMV-seronegative. Here the CDR3 reads CASSSYRALVGYTF. The CDR3 DNA reads TGTGCCAGCAGCTCCTACAGGGCCCTAGTTGGCTACACCTTC.